This TCR beta chain was recovered during a study of blood T cell repertoires in COVID-19. The repertoire was sequenced with immunoSEQ multiplex PCR; TCRdb's copy has only in-frame clones and lacks some. The repertoire has 150,000 to 200,000 clones, approximately 85% of them found once; the top ten carry 9.5% to 11%. The TCR originated in a man in his 60s with active or convalescent COVID-19. Sequencing was carried out using peripheral blood.

The CDR3 spells CASSLISGGTGELFF. The CDR3 nucleotides are TGCGCCAGCAGCTTGATTAGCGGGGGGACCGGGGAGCTGTTTTTT. The V call is TRBV5-1, the J call TRBJ2-2; TRBD2 matches at 10 bases. Germline V gene sequence: CDR1 SGHRS, CDR2 YFSETQ. J was trimmed by 5 bases and V by 1 base; bases with no gene match: 2. The CDR3 consists of 15 residues.